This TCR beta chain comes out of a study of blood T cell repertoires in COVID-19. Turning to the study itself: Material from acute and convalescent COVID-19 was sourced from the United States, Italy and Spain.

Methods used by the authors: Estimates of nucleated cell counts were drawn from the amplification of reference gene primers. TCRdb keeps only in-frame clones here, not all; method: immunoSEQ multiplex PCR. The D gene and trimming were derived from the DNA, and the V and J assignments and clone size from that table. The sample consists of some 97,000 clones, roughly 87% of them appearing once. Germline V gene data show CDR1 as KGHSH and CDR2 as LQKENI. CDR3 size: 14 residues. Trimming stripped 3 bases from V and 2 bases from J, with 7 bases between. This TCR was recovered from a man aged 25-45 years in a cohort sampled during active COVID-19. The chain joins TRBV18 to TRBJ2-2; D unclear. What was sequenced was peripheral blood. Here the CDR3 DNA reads TGTGCCAGCTCACCTGGCCCTAACACCGGGGAGCTGTTTTTT. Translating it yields CASSPGPNTGELFF.